This T cell receptor beta chain was retrieved from a study of CD8 T cells in Susac syndrome. Germline CDR1 is DFQATT and CDR2 is SNEGSKA (reference sequence). The CDR3 runs 11 residues. Trimming cost V 5 bases and J 0 bases, with 4 bases left between them. Study-wide findings and caveats: In total CD8+ repertoires, roughly 17 Susac-specific public clones were detected, and CD8+ TEMRA repertoires contained 5 or 6.

When TEMRA cells were sorted, memory subsets were defined by CD27 and CD45RA staining. Comments on this clonotype: Its antigen is still unknown.

With random hexamers, 0.5 to 1 ug RNA was reverse transcribed. Amplification of TCR beta CDR3 used immunoSEQ multiplex PCR across 54 Vbeta and 13 Jbeta. MiXCR was run by TCRdb on the immunoSEQ multiplex PCR reads, yielding one entry per CDR3 protein. The sample has over 2,000 distinct CDR3 sequences; roughly 77% are singletons. This chain connects TRBV20-1 to TRBJ2-5; D is undetermined. The receptor comes from a human donor with Susac syndrome. Material: CD8+ TEMRA cells from PBMCs. The subset denotes: FACS-sorted terminally differentiated effector memory CD8+ T cells re-expressing CD45RA (CD8+ TEMRA). CDR3: CSAHDQETQYF. CDR3 sequence (DNA): TGCAGTGCTCACGACCAAGAGACCCAGTACTTC.